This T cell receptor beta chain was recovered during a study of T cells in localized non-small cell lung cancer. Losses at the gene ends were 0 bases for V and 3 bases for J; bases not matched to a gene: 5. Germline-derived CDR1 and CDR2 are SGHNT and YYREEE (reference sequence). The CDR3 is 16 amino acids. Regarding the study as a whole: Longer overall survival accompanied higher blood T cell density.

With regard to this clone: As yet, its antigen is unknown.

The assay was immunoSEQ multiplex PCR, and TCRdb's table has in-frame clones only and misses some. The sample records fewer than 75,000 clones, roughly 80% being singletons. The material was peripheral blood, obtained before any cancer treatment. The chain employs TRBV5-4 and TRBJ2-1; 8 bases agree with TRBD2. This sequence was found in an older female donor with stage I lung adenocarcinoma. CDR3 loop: CASSLAGLAGYNEQFF. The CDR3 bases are TGTGCCAGCAGCTTGGCCGGACTAGCCGGCTACAATGAGCAGTTCTTC.